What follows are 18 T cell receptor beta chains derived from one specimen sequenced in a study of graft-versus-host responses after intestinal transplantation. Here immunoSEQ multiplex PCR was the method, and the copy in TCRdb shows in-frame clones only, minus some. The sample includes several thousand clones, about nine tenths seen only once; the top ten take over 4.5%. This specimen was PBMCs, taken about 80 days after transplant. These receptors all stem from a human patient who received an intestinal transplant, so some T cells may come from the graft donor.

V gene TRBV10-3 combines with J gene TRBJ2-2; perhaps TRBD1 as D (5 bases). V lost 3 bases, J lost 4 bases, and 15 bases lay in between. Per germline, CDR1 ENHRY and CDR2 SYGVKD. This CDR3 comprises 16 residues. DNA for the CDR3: TGTGCCATCAGTGAAGCGAGGACAACCGGCACCGGGGAGCTGTTTTTT. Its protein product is CAISEARTTGTGELFF.

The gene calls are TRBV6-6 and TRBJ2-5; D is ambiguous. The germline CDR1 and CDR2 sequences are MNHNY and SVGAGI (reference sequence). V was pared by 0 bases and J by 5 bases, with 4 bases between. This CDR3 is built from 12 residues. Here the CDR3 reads CASSYSEETQYF. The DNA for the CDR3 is TGTGCCAGCAGTTACTCCGAGGAGACCCAGTACTTC.

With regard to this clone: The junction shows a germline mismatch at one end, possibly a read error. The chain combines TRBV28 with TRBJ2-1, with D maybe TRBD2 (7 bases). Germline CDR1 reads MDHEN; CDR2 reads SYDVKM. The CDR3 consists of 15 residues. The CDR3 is CAGSLVREGVGEQFF. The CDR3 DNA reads TGTGCCGGCAGCCTAGTGAGGGAGGGGGTTGGTGAGCAGTTCTTC.

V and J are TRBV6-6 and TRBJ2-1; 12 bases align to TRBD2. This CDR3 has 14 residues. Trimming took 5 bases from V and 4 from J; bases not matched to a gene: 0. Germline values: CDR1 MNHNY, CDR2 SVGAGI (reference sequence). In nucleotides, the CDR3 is TGTGCCAGCAGTCTAGCGGGAGGGTACAATGAGCAGTTCTTC. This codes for CASSLAGGYNEQFF.

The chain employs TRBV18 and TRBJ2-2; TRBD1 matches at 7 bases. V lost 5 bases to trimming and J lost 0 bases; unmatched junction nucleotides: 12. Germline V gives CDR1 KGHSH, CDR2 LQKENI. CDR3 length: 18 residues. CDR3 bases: TGTGCCAGCTCATCACTAATTTCGGACAGGTCGAACACCGGGGAGCTGTTTTTT. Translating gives CASSSLISDRSNTGELFF.

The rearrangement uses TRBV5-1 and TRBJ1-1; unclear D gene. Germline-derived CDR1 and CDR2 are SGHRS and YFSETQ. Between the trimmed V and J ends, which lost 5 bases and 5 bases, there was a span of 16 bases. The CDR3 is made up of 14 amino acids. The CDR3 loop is CASSPSEVGTEAFF. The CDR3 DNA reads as TGCGCCAGCAGTCCGAGTGAAGTGGGGACTGAAGCTTTCTTT.

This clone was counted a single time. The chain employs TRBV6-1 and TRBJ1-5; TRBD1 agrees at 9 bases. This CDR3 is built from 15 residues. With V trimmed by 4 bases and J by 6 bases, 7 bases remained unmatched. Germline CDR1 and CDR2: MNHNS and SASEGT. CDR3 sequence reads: CASSAGTGNAQPQHF. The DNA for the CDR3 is TGTGCCAGCAGTGCCGGGACAGGGAACGCTCAGCCCCAGCATTTT.

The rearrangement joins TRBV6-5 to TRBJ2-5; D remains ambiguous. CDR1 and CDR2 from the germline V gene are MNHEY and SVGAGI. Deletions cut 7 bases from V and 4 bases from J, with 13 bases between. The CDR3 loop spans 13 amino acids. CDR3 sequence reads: CASISSLRETQYF. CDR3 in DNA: TGTGCCAGCATCAGCTCGCTTAGAGAGACCCAGTACTTC.

The CDR3 region is CASSITGLLNIQYF. CDR3 sequence (DNA): TGTGCCAGTAGTATAACGGGACTTTTAAACATTCAGTACTTC. This rearrangement joins TRBV19 to TRBJ2-4, with a tentative D call TRBD2 (6 bases). This CDR3 has 14 amino acids. Trimming took off 2 bases at V and 6 bases at J, with 11 bases between the two ends. The germline CDR1 and CDR2 sequences are LNHDA and SQIVND (reference sequence).

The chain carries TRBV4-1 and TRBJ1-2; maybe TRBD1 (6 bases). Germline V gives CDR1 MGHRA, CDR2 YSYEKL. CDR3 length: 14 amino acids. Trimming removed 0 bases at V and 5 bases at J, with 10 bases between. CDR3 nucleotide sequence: TGCGCCAGCAGCCAAGAAAAGGGGGGGTATGGCTACACCTTC. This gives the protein CASSQEKGGYGYTF.

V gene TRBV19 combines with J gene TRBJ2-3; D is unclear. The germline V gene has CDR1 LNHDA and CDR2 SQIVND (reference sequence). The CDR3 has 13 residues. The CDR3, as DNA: TGTGCGTCAAGGTTGTCTAGCACAGATACGCAGTATTTT. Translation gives CASRLSSTDTQYF.

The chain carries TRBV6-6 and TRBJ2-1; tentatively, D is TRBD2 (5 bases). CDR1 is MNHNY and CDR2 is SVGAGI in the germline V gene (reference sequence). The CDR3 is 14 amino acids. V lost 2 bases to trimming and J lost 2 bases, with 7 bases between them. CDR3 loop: CASSYLGTYNEQFF. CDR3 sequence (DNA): TGTGCCAGCAGTTACCTCGGGACCTACAATGAGCAGTTCTTC.

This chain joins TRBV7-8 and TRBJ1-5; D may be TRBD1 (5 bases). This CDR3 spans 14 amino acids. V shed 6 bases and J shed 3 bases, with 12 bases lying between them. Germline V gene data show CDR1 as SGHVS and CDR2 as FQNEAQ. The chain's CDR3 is CASRSAGPNQPQHF. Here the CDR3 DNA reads TGTGCCAGCAGGTCGGCGGGGCCCAATCAGCCCCAGCATTTT.

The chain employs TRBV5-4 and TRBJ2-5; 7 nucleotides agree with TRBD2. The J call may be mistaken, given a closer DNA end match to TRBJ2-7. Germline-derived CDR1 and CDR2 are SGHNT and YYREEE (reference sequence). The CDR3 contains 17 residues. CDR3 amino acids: CASSHGGGLATWDEQYF. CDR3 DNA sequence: TGTGCCAGCAGCCATGGGGGGGGGTTAGCAACTTGGGACGAGCAGTACTTC.

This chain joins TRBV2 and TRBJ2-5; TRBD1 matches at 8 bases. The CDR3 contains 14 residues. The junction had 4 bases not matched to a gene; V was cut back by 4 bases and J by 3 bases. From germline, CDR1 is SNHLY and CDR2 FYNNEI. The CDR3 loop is CASSALTGEETQYF. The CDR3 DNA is TGTGCCAGCAGTGCCCTGACAGGGGAAGAGACCCAGTACTTC.

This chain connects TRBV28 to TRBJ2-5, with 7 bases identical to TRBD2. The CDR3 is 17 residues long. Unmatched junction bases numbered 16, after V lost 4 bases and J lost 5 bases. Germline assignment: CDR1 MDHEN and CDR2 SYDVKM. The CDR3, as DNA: TGTGCCAGCAGTTGGGGAGGGGAGATCAGAGGGATCGAGACCCAGTACTTC. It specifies CASSWGGEIRGIETQYF. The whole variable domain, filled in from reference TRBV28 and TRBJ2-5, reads DVKVTQSSRYLVKRTGEKVFLECVQDMDHENMFWYRQDPGLGLRLIYFSYDVKMKEKGDIPEGYSVSREKKERFSLILESASTNQTSMYLCASSWGGEIRGIETQYFGPGTRLLVL.

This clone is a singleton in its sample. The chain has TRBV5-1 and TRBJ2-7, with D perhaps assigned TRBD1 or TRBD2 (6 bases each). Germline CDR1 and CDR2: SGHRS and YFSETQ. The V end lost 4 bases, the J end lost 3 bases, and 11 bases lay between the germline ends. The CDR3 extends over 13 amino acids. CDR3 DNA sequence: TGCGCCAGCAGCGGGGGGCAAGTCTACGAGCAGTACTTC. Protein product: CASSGGQVYEQYF.

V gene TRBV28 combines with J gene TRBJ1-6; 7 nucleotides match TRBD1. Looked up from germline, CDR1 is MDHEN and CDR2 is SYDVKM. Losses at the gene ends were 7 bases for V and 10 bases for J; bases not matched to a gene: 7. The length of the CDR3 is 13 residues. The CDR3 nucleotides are TGTGCCAGCACCCGGGACAGCGGATCACCCCTCCACTTT. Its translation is CASTRDSGSPLHF.